This T cell receptor (beta chain) is drawn from a study of CD8+ T cells in alopecia areata. Points from the study as a whole: TCR sharing across patients was less clear than in mice, possibly HLA-related. Sequencing of scalp samples also captures resident alphabeta T cells of normal skin. The study found higher clonality in lesional than normal scalp, especially in alopecia totalis/universalis.

Extracted from the samples, RNA was reverse transcribed into cDNA to serve as the sequencing template. Profiled with immunoSEQ multiplex PCR; TCRdb holds only in-frame clones, not every one. The sample holds about 99,000 clones, 55% seen once. Remarks on this clone: The antigen remains unidentified.

This CDR3 comprises 18 residues. Germline values: CDR1 LNHDA, CDR2 SQIVND (reference sequence). With 8 bases removed from V and 0 bases from J, the gap between germline ends came to 20 bases. The sequence was obtained from a human donor in good health. The specimen sequenced was CD4+ T cells sorted from blood. The chain combines TRBV19 with TRBJ2-6; the D gene is possibly TRBD1 (6 bases). CDR3 region: CASGESLTGLSGANVLTF. CDR3 in DNA: TGTGCCAGTGGGGAGTCTCTGACAGGCCTCTCTGGGGCCAACGTCCTGACTTTC.